What follows describes a single T cell receptor beta chain. Its antigen is still unknown. One base away there is no much larger clone; base qualities are not given. CDR1 SGHDT and CDR2 YYEEEE were looked up in the germline V gene. The CDR3 goes from the cysteine to the phenylalanine over 16 residues. This entry keeps only the CDR3 DNA: 48 bases, framed from base 1. Clipping removes 3 bases from V and 6 bases from J, with 14 as the unmatched junction base count. In light of the paper, this sample's time point label describes: baseline before first vaccination. Vaccinee samples came from UK trials COV001 and COV002, including a single-blind randomized controlled phase 2/3 trial of AZD1222 (ChAdOx1 nCoV-19) in healthy adults. For TCRbeta chain sequencing, PBMC samples were collected from trial participants at day 0 and at day 28 after the second dose. This entry belongs to a study of T cell responses to AZD1222 COVID-19 vaccine (dated by TCRdb to the early 2020s). Turning to the overall study: AZD1222 recipients given second doses at about 4 weeks or at about 12 weeks were pooled, since spike-specific TCR depth and breadth were not found to differ between the two schedules. A total of 240 or so trial participants underwent TCR sequencing, of whom roughly 210 had received two doses of AZD1222 and 26 had received two doses of the MenACWY control vaccine. Trial participants were enrolled by age into subgroups of 18-55, 56-69 and 70-plus years, and around 140, 26 and 57 TCR-sequenced participants, respectively, were included in these subgroups.

The CDR3 regions of human TCRbeta chains were subjected to immunosequencing. The original methods were these. TCRs in the repertoires were matched against a reference library of SARS-CoV-2-specific TCRs that had been generated with the MIRA antigen-specificity platform. Breadth was defined as the fraction of unique TCRs that were SARS-CoV-2-associated. Depth was defined as the fraction of total T cells that were SARS-CoV-2-associated. Using the MIRA data, every spike-specific TCR was mapped to the spike region that the TCR reacted to and assigned to either a CD4 or a CD8 class. Log10-transformed breadth and depth values were compared by one-way ANOVA with Sidak's multiple comparisons tests. Not all clones reach the TCRdb copy of this immuneACCESS table, which keeps in-frame sequences only. Checked studies attribute under half of the gap to unresolved V genes and leave the rest unexplained. D and trimming were read from the DNA, whereas the V and J calls and clone size are those reported in that table. The sample profile shows 140,000 to 150,000 clones; roughly nine tenths of them were found once. The ten largest clonotypes hold more than 1.4% of the sample.

Findings and caveats that apply to the study as a whole: Conclusions about previously exposed vaccinees were limited because only a handful of AZD1222 recipients were SARS-CoV-2 seropositive at baseline. In the small 56-69-year group, the increase in depth fell short of significance, most likely because of low power. After two AZD1222 doses, both the breadth and the depth of spike-specific TCRs were significantly higher than at day 0 and than in MenACWY recipients. CD4 TCRs associated with the vaccine covered the entire spike protein, and the dominant responses were in regions 160-218 and 743-854. Nearly half of unique spike-specific TCRs reportedly recognized epitopes outside regions mutated in the B.1.351 and B.1.1.7 variants. Participants were mostly white British, with more females than males. The authors suggested clonal diversity may have been underestimated. Because no day 14 peak-response samples were available, repertoires were characterized only after the peak T cell response.

The sequence is built from TRBV5-6 and TRBJ2-5, with 7 middle bases fitting TRBD2. The sample here was peripheral blood, taken on day 0 of AZD1222 vaccination. This TCR came from an adult in good health. The CDR3 protein: CASSYKSGDSSKTQYF. At the DNA level, the sequence is TGTGCCAGCAGCTATAAAAGCGGGGATTCAAGTAAGACCCAGTACTTC.